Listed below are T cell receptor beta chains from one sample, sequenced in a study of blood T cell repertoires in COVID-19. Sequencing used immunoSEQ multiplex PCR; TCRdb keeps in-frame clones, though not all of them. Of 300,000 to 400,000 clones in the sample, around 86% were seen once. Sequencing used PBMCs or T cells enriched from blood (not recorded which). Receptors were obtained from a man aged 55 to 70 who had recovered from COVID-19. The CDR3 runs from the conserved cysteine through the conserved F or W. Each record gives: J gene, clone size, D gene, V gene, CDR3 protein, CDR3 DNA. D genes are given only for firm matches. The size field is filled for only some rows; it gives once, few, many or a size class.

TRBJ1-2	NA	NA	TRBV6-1	CASSDNPDYGYTF	TGTGCCAGCAGTGACAACCCGGACTATGGCTACACCTTC
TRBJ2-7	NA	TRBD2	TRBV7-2	CASSFFSGMRYEQYF	TGTGCCAGCAGCTTTTTTAGCGGGATGAGGTACGAGCAGTACTTC
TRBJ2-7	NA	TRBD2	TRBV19	CASSIGGFNYEQYF	TGTGCCAGTAGTATCGGGGGGTTCAACTACGAGCAGTACTTC
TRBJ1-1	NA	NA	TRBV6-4	CASSDSIGSQGAFF	TGTGCCAGCAGTGACTCGATCGGGTCCCAAGGAGCTTTCTTT
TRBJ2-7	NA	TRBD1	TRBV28	CASRQTGVWYEQYF	TGTGCCAGCAGACAGACAGGGGTTTGGTACGAGCAGTACTTC
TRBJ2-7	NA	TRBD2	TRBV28	CASSFGGSSYEQYF	TGTGCCAGCAGTTTCGGCGGGAGCTCCTACGAGCAGTACTTC
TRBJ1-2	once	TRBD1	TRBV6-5	CASSSSGQGGYGYTF	TGTGCCAGCAGTTCCAGCGGACAGGGGGGCTATGGCTACACCTTC
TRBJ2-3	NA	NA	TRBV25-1	CATSDSSTDTQYF	TGTGCCACCTCGGACAGTAGCACAGATACGCAGTATTTT
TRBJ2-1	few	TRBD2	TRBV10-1	CASSGGTTSGEQFF	TGCGCCAGCAGTGGCGGGACTACCAGTGGGGAGCAGTTCTTC
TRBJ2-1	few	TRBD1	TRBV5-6	CASSFDRVAYNEQFF	TGTGCCAGCAGCTTTGACAGGGTAGCCTACAATGAGCAGTTCTTC
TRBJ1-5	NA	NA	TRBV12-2	CASRFLRRPGGYQPQHF	TGTGCAAGTCGCTTCTTGAGACGTCCAGGGGGATATCAGCCCCAGCATTTT
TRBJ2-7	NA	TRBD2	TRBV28	CASSSPGLAGSSYEQYF	TGTGCCAGCAGTTCACCGGGACTAGCGGGAAGCTCCTACGAGCAGTACTTC
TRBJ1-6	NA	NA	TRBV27	CASSLRRLGDSPLHF	TGTGCCAGCAGTTTGAGGAGGCTCGGGGATTCACCCCTCCACTTT
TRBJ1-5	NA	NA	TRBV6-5	CASSYSGVSNQPQHF	TGTGCCAGCAGTTACTCGGGAGTTAGCAATCAGCCCCAGCATTTT
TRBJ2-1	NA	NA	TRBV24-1	CATSDPQMRSSYNEQFF	TGTGCCACCAGTGATCCACAAATGCGGAGTTCCTACAATGAGCAGTTCTTC
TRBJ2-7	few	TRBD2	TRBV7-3	CASSLTGVGLAGVQYF	TGTGCCAGCAGCTTAACGGGGGTCGGACTAGCGGGAGTACAGTACTTC
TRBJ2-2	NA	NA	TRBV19	CASSIVERNTGELFF	TGTGCCAGTAGTATAGTTGAGAGAAACACCGGGGAGCTGTTTTTT
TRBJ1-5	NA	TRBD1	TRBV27	CASSARQGGQPQHF	TGTGCCAGCAGTGCGAGACAGGGGGGTCAGCCCCAGCATTTT
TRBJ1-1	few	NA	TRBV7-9	CASSLALSGTNTEAFF	TGTGCCAGCAGCTTAGCCCTGTCCGGGACTAACACTGAAGCTTTCTTT
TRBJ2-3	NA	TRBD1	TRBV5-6	CASSFTGGVADTQYF	TGTGCCAGCAGCTTTACAGGGGGCGTTGCAGATACGCAGTATTTT
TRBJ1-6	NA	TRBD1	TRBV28	CASSLSGQGGNSPLHF	TGTGCCAGCAGTTTATCCGGACAGGGCGGTAATTCACCCCTCCACTTT
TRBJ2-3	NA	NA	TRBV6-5	CASLPRGESTDTQYF	TGTGCCAGCCTCCCTCGTGGGGAGAGCACAGATACGCAGTATTTT
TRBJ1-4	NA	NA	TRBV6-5	CASSYGQPTNEKLFF	TGTGCCAGCAGTTACGGACAGCCAACTAATGAAAAACTGTTTTTT
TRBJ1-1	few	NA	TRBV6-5	CASSRPQGRGTEAFF	TGTGCCAGCAGTCGCCCTCAGGGCAGGGGCACTGAAGCTTTCTTT
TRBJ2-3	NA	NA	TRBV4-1	CASRDLGTDTQYF	TGCGCCAGCCGCGATCTTGGTACAGATACGCAGTATTTT
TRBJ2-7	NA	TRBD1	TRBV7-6	CASSPTPETGAYEQYF	TGTGCCAGCAGCCCAACCCCGGAGACAGGGGCCTACGAGCAGTACTTC